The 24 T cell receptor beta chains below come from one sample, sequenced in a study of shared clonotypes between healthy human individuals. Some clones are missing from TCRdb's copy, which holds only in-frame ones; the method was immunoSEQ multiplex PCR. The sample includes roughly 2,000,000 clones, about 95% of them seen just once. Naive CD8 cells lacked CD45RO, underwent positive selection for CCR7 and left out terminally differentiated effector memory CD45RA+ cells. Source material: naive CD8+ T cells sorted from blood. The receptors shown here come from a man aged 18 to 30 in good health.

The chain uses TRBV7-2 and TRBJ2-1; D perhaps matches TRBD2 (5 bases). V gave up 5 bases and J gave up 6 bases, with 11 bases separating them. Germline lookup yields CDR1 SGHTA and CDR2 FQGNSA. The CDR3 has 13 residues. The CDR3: CASSPGSFNEQFF. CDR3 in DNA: TGTGCCAGCAGCCCGGGGAGCTTCAATGAGCAGTTCTTC.

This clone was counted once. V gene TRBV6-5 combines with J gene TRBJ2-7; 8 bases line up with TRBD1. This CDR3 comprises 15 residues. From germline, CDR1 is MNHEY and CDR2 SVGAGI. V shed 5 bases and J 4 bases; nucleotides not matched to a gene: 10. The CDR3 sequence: CASSPEDREIYEQYF. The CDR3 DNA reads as TGTGCCAGCAGTCCGGAGGACAGGGAGATTTACGAGCAGTACTTC.

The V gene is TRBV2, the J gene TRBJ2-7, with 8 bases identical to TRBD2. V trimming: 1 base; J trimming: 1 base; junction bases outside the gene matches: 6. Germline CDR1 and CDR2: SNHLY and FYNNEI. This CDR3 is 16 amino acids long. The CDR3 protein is CASSEGSGGESYEQYF. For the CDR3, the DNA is TGTGCCAGCAGTGAAGGGTCGGGGGGGGAATCCTACGAGCAGTACTTC.

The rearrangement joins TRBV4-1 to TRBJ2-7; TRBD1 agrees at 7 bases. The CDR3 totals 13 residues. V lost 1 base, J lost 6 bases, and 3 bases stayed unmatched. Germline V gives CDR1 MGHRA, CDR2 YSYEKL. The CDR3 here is CASSQVPGGEQYF. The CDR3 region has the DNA TGCGCCAGCAGCCAAGTTCCAGGGGGCGAGCAGTACTTC.

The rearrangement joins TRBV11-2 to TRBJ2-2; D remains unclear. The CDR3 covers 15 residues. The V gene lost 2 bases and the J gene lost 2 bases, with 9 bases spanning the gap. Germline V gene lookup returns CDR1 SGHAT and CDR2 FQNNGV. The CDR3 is CASSLHLLNTGELFF. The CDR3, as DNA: TGTGCCAGCAGCTTACATCTCCTAAACACCGGGGAGCTGTTTTTT.

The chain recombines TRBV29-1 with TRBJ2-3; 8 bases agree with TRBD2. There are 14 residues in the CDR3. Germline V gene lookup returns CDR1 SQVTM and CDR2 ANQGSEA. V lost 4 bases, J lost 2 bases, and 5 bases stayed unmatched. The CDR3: CSVVGLADTDTQYF. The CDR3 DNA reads TGCAGCGTTGTAGGACTAGCCGACACAGATACGCAGTATTTT.

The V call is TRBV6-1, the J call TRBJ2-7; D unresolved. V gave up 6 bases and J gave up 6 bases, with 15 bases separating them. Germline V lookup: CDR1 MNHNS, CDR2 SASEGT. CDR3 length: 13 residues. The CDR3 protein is CASRLTPSAEQYF. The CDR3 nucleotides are TGTGCCAGCAGATTGACACCGTCCGCCGAGCAGTACTTC.

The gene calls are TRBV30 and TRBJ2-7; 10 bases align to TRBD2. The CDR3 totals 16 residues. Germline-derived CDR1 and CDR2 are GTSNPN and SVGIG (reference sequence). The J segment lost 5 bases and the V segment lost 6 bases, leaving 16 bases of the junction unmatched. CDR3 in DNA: TGTGCCTGCCTTGTAAAAGCGGGGGGGGTAGTCGACGAGCAGTACTTC. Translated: CACLVKAGGVVDEQYF.

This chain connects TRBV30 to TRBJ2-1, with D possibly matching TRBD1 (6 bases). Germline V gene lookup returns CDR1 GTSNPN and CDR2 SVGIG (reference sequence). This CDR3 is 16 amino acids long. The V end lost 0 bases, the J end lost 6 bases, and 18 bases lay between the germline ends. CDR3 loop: CAWSVSYRDVFNEQFF. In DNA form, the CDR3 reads TGTGCCTGGAGTGTGTCGTACAGGGATGTATTCAATGAGCAGTTCTTC.

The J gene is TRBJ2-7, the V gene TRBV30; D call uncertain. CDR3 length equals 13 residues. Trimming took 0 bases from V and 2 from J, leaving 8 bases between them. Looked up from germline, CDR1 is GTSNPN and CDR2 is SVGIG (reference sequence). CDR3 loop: CAWSVSSTYEQYF. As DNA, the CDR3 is TGTGCCTGGAGTGTCTCCAGCACCTACGAGCAGTACTTC. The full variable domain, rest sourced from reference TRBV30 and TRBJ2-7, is SQTIHQWPATLVQPVGSPLSLECTVEGTSNPNLYWYRQAAGRGLQLLFYSVGIGQISSEVPQNLSASRPQDRQFILSSKKLLLSDSGFYLCAWSVSSTYEQYFGPGTRLTVT.

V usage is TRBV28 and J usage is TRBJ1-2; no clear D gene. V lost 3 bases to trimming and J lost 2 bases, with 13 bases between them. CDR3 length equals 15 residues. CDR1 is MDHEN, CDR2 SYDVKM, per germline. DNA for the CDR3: TGTGCCAGCAGTTTTGGGGAGGGTCAGAACTATGGCTACACCTTC. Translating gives CASSFGEGQNYGYTF.

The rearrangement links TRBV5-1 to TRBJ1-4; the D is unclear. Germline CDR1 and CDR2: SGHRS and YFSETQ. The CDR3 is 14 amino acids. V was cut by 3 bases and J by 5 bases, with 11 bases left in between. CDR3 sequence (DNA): TGCGCCAGCAGCTCAACAGTGATGAATGAAAAACTGTTTTTT. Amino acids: CASSSTVMNEKLFF.

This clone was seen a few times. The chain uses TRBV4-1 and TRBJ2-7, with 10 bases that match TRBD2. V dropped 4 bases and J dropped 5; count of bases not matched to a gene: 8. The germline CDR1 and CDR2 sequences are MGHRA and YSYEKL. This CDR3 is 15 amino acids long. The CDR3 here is CASSPSSGRADEQYF. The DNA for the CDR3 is TGCGCCAGCAGCCCCTCCAGCGGGAGGGCCGACGAGCAGTACTTC.

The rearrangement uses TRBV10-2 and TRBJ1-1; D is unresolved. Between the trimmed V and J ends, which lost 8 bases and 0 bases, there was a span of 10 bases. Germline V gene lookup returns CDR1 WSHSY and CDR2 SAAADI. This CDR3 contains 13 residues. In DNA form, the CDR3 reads TGCGCCAGCTTGGCGGCTATGAACACTGAAGCTTTCTTT. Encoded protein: CASLAAMNTEAFF.

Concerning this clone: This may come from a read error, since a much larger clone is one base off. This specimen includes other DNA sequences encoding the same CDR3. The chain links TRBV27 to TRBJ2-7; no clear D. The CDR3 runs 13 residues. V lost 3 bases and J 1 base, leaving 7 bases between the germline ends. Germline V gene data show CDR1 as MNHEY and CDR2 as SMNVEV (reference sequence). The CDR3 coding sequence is TGTGCCAGCAGTTTGGGCGGATCCTACGAGCAGTACTTC. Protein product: CASSLGGSYEQYF.

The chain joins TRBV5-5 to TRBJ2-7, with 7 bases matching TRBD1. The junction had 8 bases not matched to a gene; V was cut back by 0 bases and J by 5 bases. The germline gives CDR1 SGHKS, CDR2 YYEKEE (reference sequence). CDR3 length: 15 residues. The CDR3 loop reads CASSLAYRGRDEQYF. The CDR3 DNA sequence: TGTGCCAGCAGCTTGGCCTACAGGGGAAGGGACGAGCAGTACTTC.

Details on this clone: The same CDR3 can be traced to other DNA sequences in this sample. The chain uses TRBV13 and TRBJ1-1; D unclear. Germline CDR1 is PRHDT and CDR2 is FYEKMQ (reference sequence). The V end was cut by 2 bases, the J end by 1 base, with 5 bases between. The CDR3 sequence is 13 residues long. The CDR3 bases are TGTGCCAGCAGCTTACCCGAGAACACTGAAGCTTTCTTT. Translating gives CASSLPENTEAFF.

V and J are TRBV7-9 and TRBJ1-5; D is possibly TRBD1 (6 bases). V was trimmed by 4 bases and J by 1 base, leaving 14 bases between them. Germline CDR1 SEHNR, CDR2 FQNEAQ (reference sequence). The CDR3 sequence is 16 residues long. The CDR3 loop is CASSSGVGVSNQPQHF. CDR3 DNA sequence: TGTGCCAGCAGCTCAGGGGTAGGGGTGAGCAATCAGCCCCAGCATTTT.

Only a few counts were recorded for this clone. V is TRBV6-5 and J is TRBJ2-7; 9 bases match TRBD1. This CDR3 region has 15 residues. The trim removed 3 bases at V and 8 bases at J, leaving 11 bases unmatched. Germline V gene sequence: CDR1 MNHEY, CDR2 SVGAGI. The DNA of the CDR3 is TGTGCCAGCAGTTATGCCGGACAGGGGTCTATGAAGCAGTACTTC. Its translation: CASSYAGQGSMKQYF.

Written as DNA, the CDR3 is TGTGCCAGCAGTTTCTCGGGGGGTGCCGTTTATGGCTACACCTTC. Its protein is CASSFSGGAVYGYTF. V and J are TRBV27 and TRBJ1-2; perhaps TRBD1 as D (5 bases). This CDR3 region has 15 residues. Germline CDR1 reads MNHEY; CDR2 reads SMNVEV (reference sequence). V gave up 3 bases and J gave up 5 bases, with 16 bases separating them.

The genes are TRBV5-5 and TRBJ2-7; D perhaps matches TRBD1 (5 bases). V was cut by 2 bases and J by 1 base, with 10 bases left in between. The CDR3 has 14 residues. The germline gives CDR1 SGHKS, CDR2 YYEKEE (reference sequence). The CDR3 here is CASSFLTESYEQYF. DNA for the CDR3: TGTGCCAGCAGCTTCTTGACAGAATCCTACGAGCAGTACTTC.

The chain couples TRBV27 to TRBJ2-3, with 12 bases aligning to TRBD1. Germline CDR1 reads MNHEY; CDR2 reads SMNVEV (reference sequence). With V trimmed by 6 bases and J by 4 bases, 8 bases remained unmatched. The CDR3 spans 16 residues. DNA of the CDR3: TGTGCCAGCAGACCAGGGGACAGGGGGCTCGCAGATACGCAGTATTTT. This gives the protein CASRPGDRGLADTQYF.

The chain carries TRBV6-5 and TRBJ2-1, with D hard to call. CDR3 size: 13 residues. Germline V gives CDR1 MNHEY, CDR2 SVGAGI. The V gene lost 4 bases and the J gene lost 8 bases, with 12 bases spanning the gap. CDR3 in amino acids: CASSSPPVDEQFF. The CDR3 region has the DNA TGTGCCAGCAGTTCCCCTCCGGTTGATGAGCAGTTCTTC.

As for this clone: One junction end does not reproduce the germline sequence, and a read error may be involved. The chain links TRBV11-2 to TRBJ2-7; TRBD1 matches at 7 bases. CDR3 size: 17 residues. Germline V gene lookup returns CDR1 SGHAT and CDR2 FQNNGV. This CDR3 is CASSLVVLGGGSFEQYF. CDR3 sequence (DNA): TGTGCCAGCAGCTTAGTCGTGTTAGGGGGCGGATCCTTCGAGCAGTACTTC.